A single sample gave rise to the 15 T cell receptor beta chains below, sequenced in a study of blood T cell repertoires in COVID-19. Profiling relied on immunoSEQ multiplex PCR, and the TCRdb table lists in-frame clones only, not all of them. The table lists a few hundred thousand clones, 88% of them singletons. Material for sequencing was peripheral blood. The receptors here all came from a woman aged 25-40 years with acute or convalescent COVID-19.

This chain joins TRBV18 and TRBJ2-4, with TRBD1 matching over 9 bases. Trimming took 6 bases from V and 3 from J; bases not matched to a gene: 3. The length of the CDR3 is 14 residues. Germline-derived CDR1 and CDR2 are KGHSH and LQKENI. The CDR3 sequence: CASSSDRGKNIQYF. The CDR3, as DNA: TGTGCCAGCTCGTCGGACAGGGGCAAAAACATTCAGTACTTC.

This clone was observed a few times. This chain connects TRBV7-7 to TRBJ2-2; a weak D match, TRBD2 (6 bases). Trimming cost V 2 bases and J 4 bases, with 11 bases left between them. Germline V lookup: CDR1 SSHAT, CDR2 FNYEAQ (reference sequence). The CDR3 contains 15 residues. The CDR3 bases are TGTGCCAGCAGCTTAAAATCCGGGAGCACCGGGGAGCTGTTTTTT. This sequence encodes CASSLKSGSTGELFF.

The chain employs TRBV10-3 and TRBJ1-2, with TRBD1 identical over 8 bases. Trimming removed 3 bases from V and 4 bases from J; junction bases left unmatched: 7. Germline V lookup: CDR1 ENHRY, CDR2 SYGVKD. The CDR3 totals 15 residues. CDR3 loop: CAISDRTGYGYGYTF. The CDR3 DNA sequence: TGTGCCATCAGTGACCGGACAGGGTATGGCTATGGCTACACCTTC.

The chain employs TRBV23-1 and TRBJ1-1; no clear D gene. TRBV23-1 is marked as an open reading frame, function uncertain. V lost 3 bases to trimming and J lost 7 bases, with 12 bases between them. This CDR3 has 13 residues. CDR3 nucleotides: TGCGCCAGCAGTCATCCCGGGGTCGGTGAAGCTTTCTTT. It specifies CASSHPGVGEAFF.

This CDR3 is CAWSVLRTSARLSTDTQYF. CDR3 DNA: TGTGCCTGGAGTGTACTTAGGACTAGCGCCCGCCTTAGCACAGATACGCAGTATTTT. This sequence joins TRBV30 and TRBJ2-3; 9 bases are shared with TRBD2. After removal of 0 bases from V and 0 bases from J, the junction contained 13 bases not matched to a gene. This CDR3 is 19 amino acids long. The germline CDR1 and CDR2 sequences are GTSNPN and SVGIG (reference sequence).

The V gene is TRBV7-2, the J gene TRBJ2-7; 7 nucleotides match TRBD2. This CDR3 contains 14 residues. Losses at the gene ends were 1 base for V and 5 bases for J; bases not matched to a gene: 5. In germline, CDR1 is SGHTA, CDR2 FQGNSA. In DNA, the CDR3 is TGTGCCAGCAGCTTAGGCGGGAGTGCAAACGAGCAGTACTTC. Protein sequence: CASSLGGSANEQYF. Supplemented by reference TRBV7-2 and TRBJ2-7, the full variable domain reads GAGVSQSPSNKVTEKGKDVELRCDPISGHTALYWYRQSLGQGLEFLIYFQGNSAPDKSGLPSDRFSAERTGGSVSTLTIQRTQQEDSAVYLCASSLGGSANEQYFGPGTRLTVT.

The rearrangement uses TRBV6-5 and TRBJ2-1; the match to TRBD2 covers 10 bases. CDR1 and CDR2 (germline): MNHEY, SVGAGI. Trimming removed 5 bases from V and 9 bases from J; junction bases left unmatched: 10. The CDR3 sequence is 15 residues long. CDR3 protein: CASSRRGTSVLEQFF. DNA for the CDR3: TGTGCCAGCAGTAGAAGAGGGACTAGCGTTCTTGAGCAGTTCTTC.

The chain couples TRBV7-8 to TRBJ1-1, with no clear D. Germline V gene data show CDR1 as SGHVS and CDR2 as FQNEAQ. Trimming stripped 2 bases from V and 1 base from J, with 8 bases between. This CDR3 contains 14 residues. Here the CDR3 reads CASSLYSKNTEAFF. CDR3 bases: TGTGCCAGCAGCTTATACAGTAAGAACACTGAAGCTTTCTTT.

This chain uses TRBV27 with TRBJ2-7; 11 bases are a match to TRBD2. Germline trimming cut 5 bases from V and 3 bases from J; bases unmatched to any gene: 3. CDR1 is MNHEY and CDR2 is SMNVEV in the germline V gene (reference sequence). The CDR3 contains 14 residues. In DNA, the CDR3 is TGTGCCAGCAGTGAGGGACTAGCGGTCTACGAGCAGTACTTC. Translation: CASSEGLAVYEQYF.

The J gene is TRBJ1-1, the V gene TRBV7-3; no firm D call. The CDR3 runs to 14 residues. Trimming removed 1 base from V and 2 bases from J, with 8 bases in between. CDR1 is SGHTA and CDR2 is FQGTGA in the germline V gene. CDR3 amino acids: CASSLSAENTEAFF. The CDR3 DNA follows: TGTGCCAGCAGCTTAAGTGCAGAAAACACTGAAGCTTTCTTT.

The CDR3 DNA reads TGTGCCAGCAGCCAAGGGGGCCTCGCCCCCTCCGAGCAGTACTTC. As protein: CASSQGGLAPSEQYF. The V and J genes are TRBV3-1 (or the pseudogene TRBV3-2) and TRBJ2-7; D is perhaps TRBD1 (5 bases). Germline V gene sequence: CDR1 LGHDT, CDR2 YNNKEL (reference sequence). V was pared by 1 base and J by 6 bases, with 16 bases between. The CDR3 length is 15 residues.

This rearrangement joins TRBV11-2 to TRBJ1-2, with 9 bases aligning to TRBD1. CDR3 length: 16 amino acids. J was trimmed by 4 bases and V by 3 bases; bases with no gene match: 9. Germline V gene sequence: CDR1 SGHAT, CDR2 FQNNGV. CDR3 protein: CASSFTSTGGVYGYTF. The DNA for the CDR3 is TGTGCCAGCAGCTTTACGTCTACAGGGGGCGTCTATGGCTACACCTTC.

The CDR3 nucleotides are TGCGCCAGCAGTGGGTTAGCGGGAGGCACAGATACGCAGTATTTT. This encodes CASSGLAGGTDTQYF. The rearrangement links TRBV10-2 to TRBJ2-3; 9 nucleotides line up with TRBD2. V trimming: 4 bases; J trimming: 1 base; junction bases outside the gene matches: 3. Looked up from germline, CDR1 is WSHSY and CDR2 is SAAADI. CDR3 size: 15 residues.

The rearrangement joins TRBV29-1 to TRBJ1-1; no clear D gene. Germline V gene lookup returns CDR1 SQVTM and CDR2 ANQGSEA. This CDR3 contains 11 residues. The germline V and J ends were trimmed by 5 bases and 3 bases, with 7 bases remaining between them. The DNA of the CDR3 is TGCAGCGTTTTTACTTACACTGAAGCTTTCTTT. Translation gives CSVFTYTEAFF.

This chain joins TRBV9 and TRBJ2-1; 7 bases are shared with TRBD2. From germline, CDR1 is SGDLS and CDR2 YYNGEE. The CDR3 spans 19 residues. With V trimmed by 0 bases and J by 7 bases, 19 bases remained unmatched. The CDR3 is CASSVVYSLPGGPLNEQFF. The CDR3 nucleotides are TGTGCCAGCAGCGTAGTTTATTCTTTGCCGGGAGGACCACTTAATGAGCAGTTCTTC.